Each of the 27 T cell receptor beta chains below was sequenced from the same sample in a study of OX40 agonist ivuxolimab in advanced cancers. Receptors were amplified or captured by the immunoSEQ multiplex PCR assay. In its TCRdb copy, this immuneACCESS table keeps in-frame sequences only and misses some clones. Where compared with another copy, unresolved V genes explain less than half of these, and the others have no known cause. The sample profile shows about 80,000 clones; approximately 95% of them were found once. The ten top clones hold roughly 9.6% of the sample. Sequenced material: CD4+ or CD8+ T cells sorted from blood, taken in a trial of the OX40 agonist ivuxolimab. The origin of the receptors is an adult with an advanced solid tumor such as melanoma, head and neck, liver or kidney cancer.

As DNA, the CDR3 is TGTGCCAGCACCAGACTGAGCCGAGTCGCCTACAATGAGCAGTTCTTC. It codes for CASTRLSRVAYNEQFF. The V and J genes are TRBV7-9 and TRBJ2-1; D is unresolved. CDR1 is SEHNR and CDR2 is FQNEAQ in the germline V gene (reference sequence). Trimming took off 7 bases at V and 2 bases at J, with 18 bases between the two ends. This CDR3 spans 16 amino acids.

This clone was observed a single time. The CDR3 region is CASSEAPVVELFF. The CDR3 nucleotides read TGTGCCAGCAGTGAAGCCCCCGTCGTTGAGCTGTTTTTT. The chain uses TRBV2 and TRBJ2-2; D gene unclear. CDR1 is SNHLY, CDR2 FYNNEI, per germline. The CDR3 runs to 13 residues. V lost 0 bases to trimming and J lost 11 bases, with 10 bases between them.

The chain recombines TRBV28 with TRBJ1-1; D is uncertain. V was clipped by 1 base and J by 8 bases, with 8 bases between them. CDR1 is MDHEN, CDR2 SYDVKM, per germline. CDR3 length equals 12 residues. The DNA of the CDR3 is TGTGCCAGCAGTTTATCGCCGGCAGAAGCTTTCTTT. This gives the protein CASSLSPAEAFF.

This chain joins TRBV30 and TRBJ1-1; D gene unclear. This CDR3 region has 17 residues. Looked up from germline, CDR1 is GTSNPN and CDR2 is SVGIG (reference sequence). The germline V and J ends were trimmed by 1 base and 0 bases, with 18 bases remaining between them. Here the CDR3 reads CAWSDSPYRVMNTEAFF. DNA for the CDR3: TGTGCCTGGAGTGACTCACCATATAGGGTCATGAACACTGAAGCTTTCTTT.

Here the CDR3 DNA reads TGCGCCAGCAGTCAATCGAGGGACTTTTCCTACGAGCAGTACTTC. Translated: CASSQSRDFSYEQYF. The chain employs TRBV23-1 and TRBJ2-7; D is possibly TRBD2 (6 bases). TRBV23-1 has ORF status, its function being uncertain. The CDR3 length is 15 residues. Trimming stripped 0 bases from V and 1 base from J, with 10 bases between.

The rearrangement joins TRBV6-5 to TRBJ2-5; 11 nucleotides agree with TRBD2. The ends lost 5 bases at V and 3 bases at J; junction bases unmatched: 5. CDR3 length: 15 amino acids. Germline CDR1 MNHEY, CDR2 SVGAGI. The CDR3 sequence: CASSAPTSGKETQYF. The DNA for the CDR3 is TGTGCCAGCAGTGCCCCGACTAGCGGGAAAGAGACCCAGTACTTC.

This chain connects TRBV5-1 to TRBJ1-1; the match to TRBD1 covers 7 bases. The CDR3 runs to 14 residues. CDR1 is SGHRS, CDR2 YFSETQ, per germline. V was pared by 7 bases and J by 4 bases, with 10 bases of the junction left unmatched. CDR3 sequence reads: CASGLGQSGTEAFF. The CDR3 DNA sequence: TGCGCCAGCGGCCTGGGACAGAGTGGCACTGAAGCTTTCTTT.

This clone was seen once. The V gene is TRBV11-1, the J gene TRBJ2-3; D remains ambiguous. Trimming cost V 5 bases and J 6 bases, with 12 bases left between them. Germline assignment: CDR1 SGHAT and CDR2 FQDESV (reference sequence). The CDR3 has 13 residues. CDR3 sequence: CASSARLGDTQYF. In DNA, the CDR3 is TGTGCCAGCAGCGCCCGCTTAGGGGATACGCAGTATTTT.

V and J are TRBV15 and TRBJ1-4, with unresolved D. V was shortened by 4 bases and J by 4 bases, with 13 bases between the two germline ends. The CDR3 runs 15 residues. CDR1 and CDR2 (germline): LNHNV, YYDKDF (reference sequence). The CDR3 nucleotides are TGTGCCACCAGCAACCTTCAGGCGAATAATGAAAAACTGTTTTTT. Translation: CATSNLQANNEKLFF.

This clone showed up just once. This chain connects TRBV6-1 to TRBJ1-1; no firm D call. CDR1 and CDR2 from the germline V gene are MNHNS and SASEGT. This CDR3 has 13 amino acids. Trimming cost V 7 bases and J 1 base, with 10 bases left between them. The CDR3: CASKMEGNTEAFF. As DNA, the CDR3 is TGTGCCAGCAAGATGGAGGGGAACACTGAAGCTTTCTTT.

This sequence joins TRBV5-5 and TRBJ2-1; the D is unclear. Trimming left V 4 bases short and J 10 bases short, with 15 bases between. From germline, CDR1 is SGHKS and CDR2 YYEKEE (reference sequence). The CDR3 contains 13 residues. This CDR3 reads CASSGDPLSEQFF. Here the CDR3 DNA reads TGTGCCAGCAGCGGTGACCCTTTGAGCGAGCAGTTCTTC.

J is TRBJ1-2 and V is TRBV12-5, with a weak D call TRBD1 (6 bases). The germline V and J ends were trimmed by 0 bases and 5 bases, with 13 bases remaining between them. The germline CDR1 and CDR2 sequences are LGHNT and FRNRAP. The CDR3 consists of 15 residues. CDR3 loop: CASGLVLGRGYGYTF. CDR3 sequence (DNA): TGTGCTAGTGGTTTGGTATTGGGCAGGGGTTATGGCTACACCTTC. Full variable domain (outside the CDR3, taken from reference TRBV12-5 and TRBJ1-2): DARVTQTPRHKVTEMGQEVTMRCQPILGHNTVFWYRQTMMQGLELLAYFRNRAPLDDSGMPKDRFSAEMPDATLATLKIQPSEPRDSAVYFCASGLVLGRGYGYTFGSGTRLTVV.

The chain is built from TRBV11-3 and TRBJ2-1; 10 positions agree with TRBD1. Germline V gives CDR1 SGHNT, CDR2 YENEEA. Losses at the gene ends were 7 bases for V and 9 bases for J; bases not matched to a gene: 12. The length of the CDR3 is 15 residues. CDR3 coding DNA: TGTGCCAGCACCAGGGACAGGGGCTGGGGGGGTGAGCAGTTCTTC. Amino acids: CASTRDRGWGGEQFF.

The chain carries TRBV7-6 and TRBJ2-5; 8 bases align to TRBD2. The end of the DNA aligns better with TRBJ2-7, so the J call may be wrong. The CDR3 contains 15 residues. CDR1 and CDR2 from the germline V gene are SGHVS and FNYEAQ. CDR3 sequence: CASSLGGRWFYEQYF. The DNA for the CDR3 is TGTGCCAGCAGCTTAGGCGGGAGGTGGTTCTACGAGCAGTACTTC.

This clone was seen once. The chain joins TRBV30 to TRBJ1-1; 7 positions match TRBD1. CDR3 length: 16 amino acids. Trimming cost V 2 bases and J 0 bases; bases outside gene matches: 9. The germline V gene has CDR1 GTSNPN and CDR2 SVGIG (reference sequence). This CDR3 reads CAWSPGGRGLNTEAFF. In nucleotides, the CDR3 is TGTGCCTGGAGTCCCGGGGGGAGGGGGCTGAACACTGAAGCTTTCTTT.

The chain joins TRBV14 to TRBJ2-7; D ambiguous. V gave up 5 bases and J gave up 3 bases, with 11 bases separating them. CDR1 and CDR2 (germline): SGHDN, FVKESK. This CDR3 has 13 residues. CDR3 DNA sequence: TGTGCCAGCAGCTCTGAGTTTGGCTACGAGCAGTACTTC. This gives the protein CASSSEFGYEQYF.

The chain is built from TRBV6-4 and TRBJ2-7; D is undetermined. Trimming stripped 2 bases from V and 3 bases from J, with 14 bases between. This CDR3 is built from 15 residues. CDR1 and CDR2 (germline): MRHNA, SNTAGT. The CDR3 sequence: CASSDHGKLRYEQYF. CDR3 DNA sequence: TGTGCCAGCAGTGACCACGGCAAACTTCGCTACGAGCAGTACTTC.

A single count supports this clone. The chain uses TRBV6-5 and TRBJ2-7, with 13 bases fitting TRBD2. The CDR3 extends over 15 amino acids. In germline, CDR1 is MNHEY, CDR2 SVGAGI. The V gene end was trimmed by 0 bases and the J gene end by 4 bases; junction bases not matched to a gene: 0. The CDR3 is CASSYSTSGRYEQYF. The CDR3 DNA is TGTGCCAGCAGTTACTCGACTAGCGGGAGGTACGAGCAGTACTTC.

J is TRBJ2-7 and V is TRBV29-1, with D perhaps matching TRBD1 (5 bases). Trimming took 6 bases from V and 3 from J, leaving 15 bases between them. The CDR3 is 13 residues long. Germline V CDR1 and CDR2: SQVTM, ANQGSEA. The CDR3 DNA sequence: TGCAGCGTAGAGACAGACTCGGGCTACGAGCAGTACTTC. It specifies CSVETDSGYEQYF.

This chain links TRBV6-1 with TRBJ1-4; 8 bases are shared with TRBD1. The CDR3 is made up of 15 amino acids. V lost 0 bases to trimming and J lost 8 bases; unmatched junction nucleotides: 5. Per germline, CDR1 MNHNS and CDR2 SASEGT. The DNA for the CDR3 is TGTGCCAGCAGTGAAGCGACAGGGGTTTTGGAAAAACTGTTTTTT. Translated, it gives CASSEATGVLEKLFF.

This clone has only one observation. The chain is built from TRBV4-2 and TRBJ2-7; TRBD2 might be the D (6 bases). Between the trimmed V and J ends, which lost 0 bases and 4 bases, there was a span of 19 bases. The CDR3 consists of 17 residues. The germline V gene has CDR1 LGHNA and CDR2 YNFKEQ. In DNA, the CDR3 is TGTGCCAGCAGCCAAGACCCCCCCCGTTCCGGGACTTACGAGCAGTACTTC. This sequence encodes CASSQDPPRSGTYEQYF.

The chain joins TRBV11-1 to TRBJ2-3, with TRBD2 identical over 9 bases. The trim removed 4 bases at V and 4 bases at J, leaving 3 bases unmatched. Germline V gene sequence: CDR1 SGHAT, CDR2 FQDESV (reference sequence). The length of the CDR3 is 14 residues. The CDR3 coding sequence is TGTGCCAGCAGCTCTGCGGGAGGGTCAGATACGCAGTATTTT. It codes for CASSSAGGSDTQYF.

V and J are TRBV7-3 and TRBJ2-7, with D perhaps TRBD1 (5 bases). Trimming took 2 bases from V and 5 from J, leaving 10 bases between them. This CDR3 has 13 residues. Germline V CDR1 and CDR2: SGHTA, FQGTGA. In nucleotides, the CDR3 is TGTGCCAGCAGCTTACAGGGATGGAACGAGCAGTACTTC. This gives the protein CASSLQGWNEQYF.

The V and J genes are TRBV27 and TRBJ2-7; 11 nucleotides agree with TRBD2. After removal of 4 bases from V and 2 bases from J, the junction contained 4 bases not matched to a gene. In germline, CDR1 is MNHEY, CDR2 SMNVEV (reference sequence). This CDR3 is built from 15 residues. The CDR3 region has the DNA TGTGCCAGCAGTTCCCTAGCGGGAGGCACCTACGAGCAGTACTTC. Protein product: CASSSLAGGTYEQYF.

The rearrangement uses TRBV5-4 and TRBJ1-6; no clear D. Trimming took off 0 bases at V and 6 bases at J, with 13 bases between the two ends. CDR1 SGHNT and CDR2 YYREEE come from the germline V gene (reference sequence). The CDR3 sequence is 16 residues long. Here the CDR3 reads CASSLGHGRFNSPLHF. The CDR3 bases are TGTGCCAGCAGCTTGGGGCACGGGAGGTTTAATTCACCCCTCCACTTT.

The V and J genes are TRBV11-1 and TRBJ2-7, with a possible D match to TRBD1 (6 bases). This CDR3 is 12 amino acids long. Trimming left V 5 bases short and J 3 bases short, with 8 bases between. Germline CDR1 SGHAT, CDR2 FQDESV (reference sequence). Here the CDR3 reads CASSGDNYEQYF. CDR3 in DNA: TGTGCCAGCAGCGGGGACAACTACGAGCAGTACTTC.

The V and J genes are TRBV7-8 and TRBJ2-7; 8 nucleotides align to TRBD1. V was clipped by 4 bases and J by 3 bases; unmatched bases: 5. CDR1 is SGHVS, CDR2 FQNEAQ, per germline. The CDR3 length is 14 residues. The CDR3 region has the DNA TGTGCCAGCAGCTCCTTTACAGGGGGCTACGAGCAGTACTTC. Encoded protein: CASSSFTGGYEQYF.